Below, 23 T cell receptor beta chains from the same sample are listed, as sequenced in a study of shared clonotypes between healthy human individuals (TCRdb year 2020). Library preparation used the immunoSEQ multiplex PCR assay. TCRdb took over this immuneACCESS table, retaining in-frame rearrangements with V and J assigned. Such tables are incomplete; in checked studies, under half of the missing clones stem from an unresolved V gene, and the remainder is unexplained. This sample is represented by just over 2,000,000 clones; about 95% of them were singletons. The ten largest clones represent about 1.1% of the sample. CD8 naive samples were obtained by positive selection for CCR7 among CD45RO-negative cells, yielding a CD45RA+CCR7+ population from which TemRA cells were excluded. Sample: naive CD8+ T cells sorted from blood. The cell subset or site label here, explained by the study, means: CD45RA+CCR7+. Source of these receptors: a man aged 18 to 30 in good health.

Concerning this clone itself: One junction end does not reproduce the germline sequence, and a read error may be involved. The CDR3 here is CASSSSCSGRGPNKQFF. CDR3 DNA sequence: TGTGCCAGCAGTTCCAGCTGTAGCGGGAGAGGTCCCAATAAGCAGTTCTTC. J is TRBJ2-1 and V is TRBV7-2; 9 nucleotides align to TRBD2. Germline V gives CDR1 SGHTA, CDR2 FQGNSA. This CDR3 is 17 amino acids long.

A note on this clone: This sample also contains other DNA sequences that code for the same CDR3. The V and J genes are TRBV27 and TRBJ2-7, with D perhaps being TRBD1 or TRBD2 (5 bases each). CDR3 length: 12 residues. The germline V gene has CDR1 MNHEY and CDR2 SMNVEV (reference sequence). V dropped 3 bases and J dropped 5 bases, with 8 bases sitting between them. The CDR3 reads CASSFLGDEQYF. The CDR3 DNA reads TGTGCCAGCAGTTTTCTGGGGGACGAGCAGTACTTC.

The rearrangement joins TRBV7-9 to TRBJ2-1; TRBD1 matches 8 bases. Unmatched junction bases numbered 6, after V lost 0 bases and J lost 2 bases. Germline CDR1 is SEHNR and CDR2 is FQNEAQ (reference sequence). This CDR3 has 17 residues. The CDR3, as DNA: TGTGCCAGCAGCTTAGCGAGGCCAGGGGGCCCCTACAATGAGCAGTTCTTC. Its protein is CASSLARPGGPYNEQFF.

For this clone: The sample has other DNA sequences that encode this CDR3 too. The chain's CDR3 is CSVDGTNYGYTF. The CDR3 nucleotides read TGCAGCGTTGACGGAACTAACTATGGCTACACCTTC. The V call is TRBV29-1, the J call TRBJ1-2; D gene uncertain. The CDR3 is 12 amino acids. The ends were cut back, 3 bases at V and 0 bases at J, with 5 bases in the middle. Germline CDR1 is SQVTM and CDR2 is ANQGSEA.

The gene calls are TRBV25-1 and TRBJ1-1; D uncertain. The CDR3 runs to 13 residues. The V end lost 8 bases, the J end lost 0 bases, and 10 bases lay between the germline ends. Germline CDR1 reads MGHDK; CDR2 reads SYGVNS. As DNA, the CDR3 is TGTGCCAGCGATAAGGGCATGAACACTGAAGCTTTCTTT. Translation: CASDKGMNTEAFF.

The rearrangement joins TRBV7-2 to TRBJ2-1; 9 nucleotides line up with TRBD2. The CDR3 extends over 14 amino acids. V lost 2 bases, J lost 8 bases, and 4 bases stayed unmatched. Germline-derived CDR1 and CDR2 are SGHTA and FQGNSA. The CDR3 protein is CASSLPGLAYEQFF. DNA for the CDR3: TGTGCCAGCAGCTTACCGGGACTAGCCTATGAGCAGTTCTTC.

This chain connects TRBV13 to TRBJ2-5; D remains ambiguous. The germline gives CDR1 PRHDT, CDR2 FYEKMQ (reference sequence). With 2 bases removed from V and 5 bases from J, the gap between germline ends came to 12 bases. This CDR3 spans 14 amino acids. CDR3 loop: CASSLFPGRETQYF. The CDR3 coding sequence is TGTGCCAGCAGCTTATTCCCAGGACGGGAGACCCAGTACTTC.

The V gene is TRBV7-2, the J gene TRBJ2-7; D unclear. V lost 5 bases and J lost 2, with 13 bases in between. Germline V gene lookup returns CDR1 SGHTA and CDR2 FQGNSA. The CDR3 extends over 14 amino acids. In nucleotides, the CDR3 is TGTGCCAGCAGCCCTACTGACGGTACCTACGAGCAGTACTTC. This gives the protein CASSPTDGTYEQYF.

Here the CDR3 reads CASSLGQGGPEAFF. The DNA of the CDR3 is TGTGCCAGCAGCTTGGGACAGGGGGGCCCTGAAGCTTTCTTT. The gene calls are TRBV11-2 and TRBJ1-1; 11 bases align to TRBD1. This CDR3 spans 14 amino acids. The germline CDR1 and CDR2 sequences are SGHAT and FQNNGV. V lost 3 bases, J lost 6 bases, and 3 bases stayed unmatched.

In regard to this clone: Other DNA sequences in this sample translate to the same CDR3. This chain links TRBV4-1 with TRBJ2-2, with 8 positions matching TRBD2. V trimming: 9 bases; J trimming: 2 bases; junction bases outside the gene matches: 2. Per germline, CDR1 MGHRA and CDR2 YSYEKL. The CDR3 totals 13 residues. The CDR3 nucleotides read TGCGCCAGTAGCGGGGCTAACACCGGGGAGCTGTTTTTT. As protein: CASSGANTGELFF.

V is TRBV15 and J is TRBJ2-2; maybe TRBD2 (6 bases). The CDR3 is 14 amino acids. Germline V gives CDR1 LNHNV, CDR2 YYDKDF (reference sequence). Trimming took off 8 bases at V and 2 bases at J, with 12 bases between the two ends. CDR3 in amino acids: CATGGEENTGELFF. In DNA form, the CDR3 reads TGTGCCACCGGAGGGGAGGAAAACACCGGGGAGCTGTTTTTT.

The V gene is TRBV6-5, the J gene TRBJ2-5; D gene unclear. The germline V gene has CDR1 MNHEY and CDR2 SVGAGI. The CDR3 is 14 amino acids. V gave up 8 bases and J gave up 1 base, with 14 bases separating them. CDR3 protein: CASAPIGLQETQYF. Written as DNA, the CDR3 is TGTGCCAGCGCCCCGATAGGGCTCCAAGAGACCCAGTACTTC.

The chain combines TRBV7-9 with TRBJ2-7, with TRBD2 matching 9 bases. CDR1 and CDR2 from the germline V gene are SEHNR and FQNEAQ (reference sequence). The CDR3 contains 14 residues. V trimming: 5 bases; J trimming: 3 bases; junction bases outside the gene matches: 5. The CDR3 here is CASSEGSGSYEQYF. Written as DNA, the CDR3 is TGTGCCAGCAGCGAAGGTAGCGGGAGCTACGAGCAGTACTTC.

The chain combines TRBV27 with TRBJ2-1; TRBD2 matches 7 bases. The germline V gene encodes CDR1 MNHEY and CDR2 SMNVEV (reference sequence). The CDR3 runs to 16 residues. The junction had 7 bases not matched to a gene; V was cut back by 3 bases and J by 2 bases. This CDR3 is CASSLGRERTYNEQFF. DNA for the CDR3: TGTGCCAGCAGTTTGGGGCGGGAGAGGACCTACAATGAGCAGTTCTTC.

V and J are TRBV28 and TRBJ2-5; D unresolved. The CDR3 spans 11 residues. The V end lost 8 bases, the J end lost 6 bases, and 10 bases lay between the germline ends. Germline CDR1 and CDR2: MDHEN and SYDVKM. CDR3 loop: CASGSVKTQYF. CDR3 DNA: TGTGCCAGCGGGTCCGTGAAGACCCAGTACTTC.

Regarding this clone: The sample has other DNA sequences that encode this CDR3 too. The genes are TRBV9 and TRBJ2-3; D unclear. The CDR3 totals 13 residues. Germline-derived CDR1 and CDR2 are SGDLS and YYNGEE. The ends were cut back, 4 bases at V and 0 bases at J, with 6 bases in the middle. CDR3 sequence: CASSPLSTDTQYF. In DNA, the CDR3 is TGTGCCAGCAGCCCCCTTAGCACAGATACGCAGTATTTT.

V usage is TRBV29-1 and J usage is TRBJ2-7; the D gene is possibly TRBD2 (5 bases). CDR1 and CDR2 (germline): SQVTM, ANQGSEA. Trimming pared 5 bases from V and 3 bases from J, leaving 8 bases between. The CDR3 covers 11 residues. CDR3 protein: CSVREGYEQYF. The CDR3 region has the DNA TGCAGCGTTCGGGAAGGCTACGAGCAGTACTTC.

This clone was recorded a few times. The CDR3 region has the DNA TGTGCCAGTAGTGCAGGACTAGCGGGAGTTGAGACCCAGTACTTC. This codes for CASSAGLAGVETQYF. V is TRBV19 and J is TRBJ2-5; TRBD2 matches at 13 bases. The CDR3 sequence is 15 residues long. The junction had 5 bases not matched to a gene; V was cut back by 5 bases and J by 5 bases. Germline CDR1 reads LNHDA; CDR2 reads SQIVND (reference sequence).

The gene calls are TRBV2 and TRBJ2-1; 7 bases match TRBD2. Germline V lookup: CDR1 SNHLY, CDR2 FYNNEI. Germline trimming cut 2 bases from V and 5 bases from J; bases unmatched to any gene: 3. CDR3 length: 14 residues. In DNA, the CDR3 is TGTGCCAGCAGTGAAATTGCGGGAGACAATGAGCAGTTCTTC. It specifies CASSEIAGDNEQFF.

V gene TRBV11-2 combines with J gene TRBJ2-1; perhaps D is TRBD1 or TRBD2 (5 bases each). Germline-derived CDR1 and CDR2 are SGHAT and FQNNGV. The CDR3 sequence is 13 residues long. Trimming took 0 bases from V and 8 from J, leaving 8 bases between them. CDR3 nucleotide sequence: TGTGCCAGCAGCTTAGATGGGGGTCATGAGCAGTTCTTC. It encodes CASSLDGGHEQFF.

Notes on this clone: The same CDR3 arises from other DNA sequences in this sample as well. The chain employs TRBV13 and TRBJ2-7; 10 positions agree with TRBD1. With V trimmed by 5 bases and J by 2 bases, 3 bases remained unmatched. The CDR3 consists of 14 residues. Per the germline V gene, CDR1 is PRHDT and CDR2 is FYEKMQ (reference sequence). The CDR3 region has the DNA TGTGCCAGCAGCCAAGGACAGGGGGCCTACGAGCAGTACTTC. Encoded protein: CASSQGQGAYEQYF.

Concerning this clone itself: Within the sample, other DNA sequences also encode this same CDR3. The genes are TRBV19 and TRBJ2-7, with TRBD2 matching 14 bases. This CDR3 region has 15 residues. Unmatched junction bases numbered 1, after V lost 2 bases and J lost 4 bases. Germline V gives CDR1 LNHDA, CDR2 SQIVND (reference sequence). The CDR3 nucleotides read TGTGCCAGTAGTATACGACTAGCGGGAGGGTACGAGCAGTACTTC. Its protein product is CASSIRLAGGYEQYF.

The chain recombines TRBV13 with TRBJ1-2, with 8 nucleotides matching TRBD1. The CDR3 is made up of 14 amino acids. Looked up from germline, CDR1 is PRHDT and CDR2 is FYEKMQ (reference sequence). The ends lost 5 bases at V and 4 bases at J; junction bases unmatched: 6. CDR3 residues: CASSPSGQAYGYTF. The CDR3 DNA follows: TGTGCCAGCAGCCCCTCGGGACAGGCCTATGGCTACACCTTC.